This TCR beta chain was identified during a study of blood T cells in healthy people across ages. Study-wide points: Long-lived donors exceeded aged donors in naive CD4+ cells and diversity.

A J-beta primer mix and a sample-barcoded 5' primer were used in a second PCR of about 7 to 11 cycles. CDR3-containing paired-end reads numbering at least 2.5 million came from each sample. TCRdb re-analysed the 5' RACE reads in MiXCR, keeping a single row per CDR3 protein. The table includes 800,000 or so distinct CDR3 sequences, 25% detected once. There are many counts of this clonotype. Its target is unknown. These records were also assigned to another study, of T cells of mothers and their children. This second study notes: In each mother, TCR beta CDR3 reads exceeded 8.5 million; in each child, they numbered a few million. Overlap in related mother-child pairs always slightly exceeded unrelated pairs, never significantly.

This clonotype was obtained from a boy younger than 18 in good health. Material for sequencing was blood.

CDR3 sequence (DNA): TGTGCCAGCAGCTCCACGACAGAGATGAACACTGAAGCTTTCTTT. Its translation is CASSSTTEMNTEAFF. The gene calls are TRBV5-5 and TRBJ1-1, with D perhaps TRBD1 (5 bases). The CDR3 contains 15 residues. CDR1 is SGHKS, CDR2 YYEKEE, per germline (reference sequence). Trimming removed 3 bases from V and 0 bases from J, with 12 bases in between.